Listed here are 16 T cell receptor beta chains from one sample, sequenced in a study of blood T cell repertoires in COVID-19 (dated by TCRdb to 2018 to 2020). Library preparation employed the immunoSEQ multiplex PCR assay. TCRdb carries this immuneACCESS record with in-frame sequences only. Its versions omit some clonotypes, under half of them owing to an unresolved V gene in the studies checked, with the rest unexplained. This sample lists around 140,000 clones; approximately 84% were detected once. The top ten hold around 3.7% of the sample. The sample comprised PBMCs or T cells enriched from blood (not recorded which). The receptors come from a woman between 50 and 59 years old with acute COVID-19.

The rearrangement uses TRBV7-7 and TRBJ1-5, with a possible D match to TRBD1 (6 bases). The germline V gene has CDR1 SSHAT and CDR2 FNYEAQ (reference sequence). V was pared by 3 bases and J by 2 bases, with 11 bases between. This CDR3 comprises 15 residues. The CDR3 reads CASSFIRGGNQPQHF. The CDR3 coding sequence is TGTGCCAGCAGCTTTATCAGGGGCGGCAATCAGCCCCAGCATTTT. The entire variable domain, with the rest obtained from reference TRBV7-7 and TRBJ1-5, is as follows: GAGVSQSPRYKVTKRGQDVTLRCDPISSHATLYWYQQALGQGPEFLTYFNYEAQPDKSGLPSDRFSAERPEGSISTLTIQRTEQRDSAMYRCASSFIRGGNQPQHFGDGTRLSIL.

CDR3 bases: TGTGCCAGCAGCTTAGCAGGGGGTAGCAATCAGCCCCAGCATTTT. This translates into CASSLAGGSNQPQHF. This sequence joins TRBV11-2 and TRBJ1-5; 7 positions agree with TRBD1. V shed 1 base, J shed 0 bases, and the junction held 0 bases outside the gene matches. Germline lookup yields CDR1 SGHAT and CDR2 FQNNGV. The CDR3 has 15 residues.

The chain employs TRBV27 and TRBJ1-1; D gene uncertain. This CDR3 has 13 amino acids. Germline CDR1 and CDR2: MNHEY and SMNVEV (reference sequence). V lost 6 bases to trimming and J lost 9 bases, with 17 bases between them. CDR3 sequence (DNA): TGTGCCAGCAGGACGAGGACGGACTGGCAAGCTTTCTTT. It encodes CASRTRTDWQAFF.

The chain employs TRBV5-6 and TRBJ1-1; 7 bases are shared with TRBD1. V dropped 4 bases and J dropped 3; count of bases not matched to a gene: 6. CDR1 is SGHDT and CDR2 is YYEEEE in the germline V gene. The CDR3 has 14 amino acids. The CDR3 DNA is TGTGCCAGCAGCACGGCGACAGGGTACACTGAAGCTTTCTTT. Amino acid sequence: CASSTATGYTEAFF.

The chain carries TRBV6-6 and TRBJ1-1; TRBD1 aligns across 9 bases. The germline V gene encodes CDR1 MNHNY and CDR2 SVGAGI (reference sequence). With V trimmed by 6 bases and J by 3 bases, 11 bases remained unmatched. The CDR3 consists of 16 residues. The CDR3 region has the DNA TGTGCCAGCAGCTCGGACAGGGGTAGGGCTCACACTGAAGCTTTCTTT. Its protein product is CASSSDRGRAHTEAFF.

V gene TRBV5-4 combines with J gene TRBJ2-1; D unresolved. The CDR3 contains 13 residues. The germline V gene encodes CDR1 SGHNT and CDR2 YYREEE (reference sequence). V shed 2 bases and J shed 8 bases, with 11 bases lying between them. CDR3: CASSFDFPDEQFF. The CDR3 coding sequence is TGTGCCAGCAGCTTCGACTTCCCGGATGAGCAGTTCTTC.

The V and J genes are TRBV7-9 and TRBJ1-6; 10 bases are shared with TRBD1. This CDR3 is 16 amino acids long. The junction had 4 bases not matched to a gene; V was cut back by 5 bases and J by 3 bases. The germline V gene encodes CDR1 SEHNR and CDR2 FQNEAQ (reference sequence). The CDR3 sequence: CASSPGQGGYNSPLHF. The CDR3 nucleotides read TGTGCCAGCAGCCCCGGACAGGGGGGCTATAATTCACCCCTCCACTTT.

Concerning this clone: Sequence at one end of the junction differs from germline and may be a read error. V usage is TRBV7-7 and J usage is TRBJ2-5; TRBD1 matches 8 bases. This CDR3 has 15 residues. The germline V gene has CDR1 SSHAT and CDR2 FNYEAQ (reference sequence). The CDR3 region has the DNA TGTGCTAGCAGCTTAGGGTCAGGGGGCCGAGAGACCCAGTACTTC. Residues: CASSLGSGGRETQYF.

The J gene is TRBJ2-7, the V gene TRBV7-9; TRBD2 agrees at 7 bases. Trimming at V came to 8 bases and at J to 0 bases, leaving 7 bases not matched to a gene. The CDR3 has 14 amino acids. Germline V gene lookup returns CDR1 SEHNR and CDR2 FQNEAQ (reference sequence). The CDR3 DNA reads as TGTGCCAGCGGTCAGCGGGGAAGCTCCTACGAGCAGTACTTC. Protein: CASGQRGSSYEQYF.

The V and J genes are TRBV11-3 and TRBJ2-1; D unclear. Germline-derived CDR1 and CDR2 are SGHNT and YENEEA. Trimming removed 4 bases at V and 4 bases at J, with 11 bases between. The length of the CDR3 is 14 residues. The CDR3 DNA reads TGTGCCAGCAGCTCACCAGACACTTACAATGAGCAGTTCTTC. This sequence encodes CASSSPDTYNEQFF.

V usage is TRBV11-2 and J usage is TRBJ2-7, with D tentatively TRBD1 (7 bases). In germline, CDR1 is SGHAT, CDR2 FQNNGV. CDR3 length: 15 amino acids. The V and J ends lost 5 bases and 6 bases respectively, with 20 bases between them. The CDR3 DNA is TGTGCCAGCAGCCCCGAGGGGGCCGGAGGGATCGAGCAGTACTTC. Protein sequence: CASSPEGAGGIEQYF.

The chain combines TRBV24-1 with TRBJ2-1; no firm D call. Germline V gene data show CDR1 as KGHDR and CDR2 as SFDVKD. This CDR3 has 14 residues. Trimming cost V 4 bases and J 5 bases, with 11 bases left between them. In nucleotides, the CDR3 is TGTGCCACCAGTGACCCCTCCGTAAACAATGAGCAGTTCTTC. Its protein is CATSDPSVNNEQFF.

This clone was counted between two and nine times. J is TRBJ1-2 and V is TRBV2; 9 positions match TRBD1. J lost 8 bases, V lost 7 bases, and 8 bases had no gene match. Germline loops: CDR1 SNHLY, CDR2 FYNNEI. This CDR3 has 13 amino acids. The chain's CDR3 is CASNWEGQGGYTF. Written as DNA, the CDR3 is TGTGCCAGCAATTGGGAGGGACAGGGCGGCTACACCTTC.

The V call is TRBV12-2, the J call TRBJ2-7; the D call of TRBD2 is as the table states it, not checked on the DNA. TRBV12-2 constitutes a pseudogene. This CDR3 is 16 amino acids long. CDR3 protein: CASRSASREDSYEQYF. CDR3 bases: TGTGCAAGTCGCTCAGCCTCCCGGGAGGACTCCTACGAGCAGTACTTC.

The chain uses TRBV15 and TRBJ2-1; TRBD2 agrees at 13 bases. With 2 bases clipped from V and 4 bases from J, the junction kept 2 bases outside the gene matches. In germline, CDR1 is LNHNV, CDR2 YYDKDF (reference sequence). The CDR3 runs 16 residues. DNA of the CDR3: TGTGCCACCAGCAGACAACTAGCGGGGGGGTACAATGAGCAGTTCTTC. It codes for CATSRQLAGGYNEQFF.

The rearrangement joins TRBV5-4 to TRBJ1-5, with TRBD1 matching 9 bases. The length of the CDR3 is 15 residues. CDR1 is SGHNT and CDR2 is YYREEE in the germline V gene (reference sequence). Unmatched junction bases numbered 3, after V lost 4 bases and J lost 1 base. As DNA, the CDR3 is TGTGCCAGCAGCAAAGGGACAGGGAGCAATCAGCCCCAGCATTTT. Its protein is CASSKGTGSNQPQHF.